Each of the 30 T cell receptor beta chains below was sequenced from the same sample in a study of blood T cell repertoires in COVID-19. The protocol was immunoSEQ multiplex PCR, while the TCRdb copy is restricted to in-frame clones and leaves out a portion. In the table there are some 150,000 clones, around 88% of which are singletons. Specimen: peripheral blood. All receptors come from a woman in her sixties with acute or convalescent COVID-19.

The rearrangement joins TRBV5-1 to TRBJ2-7, with D possibly being TRBD2 (5 bases). Germline CDR1 reads SGHRS; CDR2 reads YFSETQ. The CDR3 covers 17 residues. V was cut by 2 bases and J by 2 bases, with 20 bases left in between. The CDR3 coding sequence is TGCGCCAGCAGCTTAGCACCCGGGTCGGGATCAGCCTACGAGCAGTACTTC. This gives the protein CASSLAPGSGSAYEQYF.

A few counts support this clone. This chain uses TRBV18 with TRBJ1-6; 7 bases map to TRBD1. Trimming cost V 3 bases and J 5 bases; bases outside gene matches: 4. Germline CDR1 and CDR2: KGHSH and LQKENI. The CDR3 has 15 residues. Written as DNA, the CDR3 is TGTGCCAGCTCACCTCGTGGGACAGATAATTCACCCCTCCACTTT. As protein: CASSPRGTDNSPLHF.

The chain links TRBV27 to TRBJ1-1, with D hard to call. CDR3 size: 14 residues. CDR1 and CDR2 from the germline V gene are MNHEY and SMNVEV (reference sequence). Trimming shortened V by 8 bases and J by 1 base, and 14 bases separated the two germline ends. CDR3 bases: TGTGCCAGCGCCCCCGGGGAGGGGAACACTGAAGCTTTCTTT. Translating gives CASAPGEGNTEAFF.

This clone came up once. The chain uses TRBV4-1 and TRBJ1-4; D unclear. The V gene lost 0 bases and the J gene lost 0 bases, with 11 bases spanning the gap. Germline V gene data show CDR1 as MGHRA and CDR2 as YSYEKL. The CDR3 totals 17 residues. The CDR3 bases are TGCGCCAGCAGCCAAGAGGCCAGGCCCACAACTAATGAAAAACTGTTTTTT. Its protein product is CASSQEARPTTNEKLFF.

The chain links TRBV5-1 to TRBJ2-2, with D unclear. With 2 bases removed from V and 5 bases from J, the gap between germline ends came to 7 bases. This CDR3 has 13 residues. CDR1 and CDR2 (germline): SGHRS, YFSETQ. The CDR3 DNA reads as TGCGCCAGCAGCTTTACACCGACCGGGGAGCTGTTTTTT. Translated, it gives CASSFTPTGELFF.

CDR3 residues: CASRTDRNTIYF. CDR3 in DNA: TGTGCCAGCCGGACAGATAGAAACACCATATATTTT. The chain employs TRBV6-5 and TRBJ1-3; tentatively, D is TRBD1 (6 bases). The CDR3 runs 12 residues. V lost 8 bases and J 5 bases, leaving 10 bases between the germline ends. CDR1 MNHEY and CDR2 SVGAGI come from the germline V gene.

The rearrangement links TRBV5-8 to TRBJ1-2; D perhaps matches TRBD1 (5 bases). Germline loops: CDR1 SGHTS, CDR2 YDEGEE. The CDR3 spans 15 residues. With 4 bases removed from V and 2 bases from J, the gap between germline ends came to 15 bases. CDR3 amino acids: CASSPQGQANYGYTF. As DNA, the CDR3 is TGTGCCAGCAGCCCTCAGGGCCAAGCCAACTATGGCTACACCTTC. Variable domain in full (rest from reference TRBV5-8 and TRBJ1-2): EAGVTQSPTHLIKTRGQQATLRCSPISGHTSVYWYQQALGLGLQFLLWYDEGEERNRGNFPPRFSGRQFPNYSSELNVNALELEDSALYLCASSPQGQANYGYTFGSGTRLTVV.

This chain uses TRBV4-1 with TRBJ2-5, with no clear D. V lost 0 bases and J 2 bases, leaving 10 bases between the germline ends. CDR1 and CDR2 from the germline V gene are MGHRA and YSYEKL. The CDR3 is 15 amino acids. DNA for the CDR3: TGCGCCAGCAGCCAAGAGTCGCCGAGTCAAGAGACCCAGTACTTC. It is translated as CASSQESPSQETQYF.

This chain connects TRBV30 to TRBJ2-2; D may be TRBD1 (5 bases). This CDR3 is 19 amino acids long. The germline V and J ends were trimmed by 2 bases and 0 bases, with 22 bases remaining between them. CDR1 is GTSNPN and CDR2 is SVGIG in the germline V gene (reference sequence). The CDR3 bases are TGTGCCTGGAGTTTGGGTGGGCAGGGAAGCATGTCGAACACCGGGGAGCTGTTTTTT. Its translation: CAWSLGGQGSMSNTGELFF. The full variable domain, completed using reference TRBV30 and TRBJ2-2, is SQTIHQWPATLVQPVGSPLSLECTVEGTSNPNLYWYRQAAGRGLQLLFYSVGIGQISSEVPQNLSASRPQDRQFILSSKKLLLSDSGFYLCAWSLGGQGSMSNTGELFFGEGSRLTVL.

The rearrangement links TRBV18 to TRBJ1-2; D is unclear. This CDR3 has 13 amino acids. The V end lost 5 bases, the J end lost 3 bases, and 10 bases lay between the germline ends. Germline lookup yields CDR1 KGHSH and CDR2 LQKENI. In DNA form, the CDR3 reads TGTGCCAGCTCATCCGGTTTAGACTATGGCTACACCTTC. It is translated as CASSSGLDYGYTF. The variable domain in full, with the rest retrieved from reference TRBV18 and TRBJ1-2, is NAGVMQNPRHLVRRRGQEARLRCSPMKGHSHVYWYRQLPEEGLKFMVYLQKENIIDESGMPKERFSAEFPKEGPSILRIQQVVRGDSAAYFCASSSGLDYGYTFGSGTRLTVV.

This chain joins TRBV6-2 or TRBV6-3 and TRBJ1-2; D is possibly TRBD1 (6 bases). Germline assignment: CDR1 MNHEY and CDR2 SVGEGT. CDR3 length: 11 amino acids. V was cut by 6 bases and J by 11 bases, with 13 bases left in between. In DNA, the CDR3 is TGTGCCAGCAGCAATGGACAGCTATACACCTTC. It yields the protein CASSNGQLYTF.

The V gene is TRBV6-5, the J gene TRBJ1-1; tentatively, D is TRBD1 (6 bases). CDR3 length: 14 residues. CDR1 MNHEY and CDR2 SVGAGI come from the germline V gene. The germline V and J ends were trimmed by 6 bases and 1 base, with 12 bases remaining between them. The CDR3 DNA reads TGTGCCAGCAGATCCAGGACAGAGAACACTGAAGCTTTCTTT. Translated: CASRSRTENTEAFF.

The V and J genes are TRBV5-5 and TRBJ2-2; possible D gene TRBD1, 6 bases. V was cut by 1 base and J by 2 bases, with 15 bases left in between. The germline CDR1 and CDR2 sequences are SGHKS and YYEKEE (reference sequence). CDR3 length: 17 amino acids. This CDR3 reads CASSLLPSRGNTGELFF. The CDR3 nucleotides are TGTGCCAGCAGCTTGTTGCCTTCCAGGGGCAACACCGGGGAGCTGTTTTTT.

This clone has just a few counts. The chain links TRBV3-1 (or the pseudogene TRBV3-2) to TRBJ1-2; 9 positions agree with TRBD1. The CDR3 sequence is 16 residues long. Germline V lookup: CDR1 LGHDT, CDR2 YNNKEL (reference sequence). With 3 bases clipped from V and 3 bases from J, the junction kept 8 bases outside the gene matches. Here the CDR3 reads CASSQGTGFGDYGYTF. CDR3 nucleotide sequence: TGTGCCAGCAGCCAGGGGACAGGGTTTGGTGACTATGGCTACACCTTC.

V and J are TRBV20-1 and TRBJ1-2, with D unclear. The length of the CDR3 is 14 residues. The V gene's germline CDR1 is DFQATT and CDR2 SNEGSKA (reference sequence). Between the trimmed V and J ends, which lost 3 bases and 4 bases, there was a span of 15 bases. The CDR3: CSASRDLLPYGYTF. The CDR3 region has the DNA TGCAGTGCTAGTCGGGATCTTTTACCCTATGGCTACACCTTC.

Written as DNA, the CDR3 is TGCGCCAGCAGCTTGGACGGACTCCGATACAATGAGCAGTTCTTC. Translated, it gives CASSLDGLRYNEQFF. The chain couples TRBV5-1 to TRBJ2-1; D might be TRBD2 (5 bases). The germline V gene has CDR1 SGHRS and CDR2 YFSETQ. The CDR3 sequence is 15 residues long. V shed 0 bases and J shed 4 bases, with 11 bases lying between them.

The rearrangement uses TRBV11-2 and TRBJ1-1; D is unresolved. Looked up from germline, CDR1 is SGHAT and CDR2 is FQNNGV. The CDR3 has 13 residues. Trimming took 5 bases from V and 5 from J, leaving 12 bases between them. CDR3 residues: CASSRFTGTEAFF. CDR3 nucleotides: TGTGCCAGCAGCCGTTTCACGGGGACTGAAGCTTTCTTT.

This sequence joins TRBV12-3 or TRBV12-4 and TRBJ2-2; D uncertain. V lost 5 bases and J lost 8, with 6 bases in between. CDR3 size: 11 residues. CDR3 nucleotides: TGTGCCAGCAGTCTCCTTGGGGAGCTGTTTTTT. Its translation is CASSLLGELFF.

This clone was observed a few times. The J gene is TRBJ2-5, the V gene TRBV12-3 or TRBV12-4; unclear D gene. Trimming shortened V by 0 bases and J by 9 bases, and 11 bases separated the two germline ends. The CDR3 length is 13 residues. CDR3: CASSLAQESSQYF. CDR3 DNA: TGTGCCAGCAGTTTAGCCCAGGAATCGTCCCAGTACTTC.

The rearrangement joins TRBV6-5 to TRBJ2-7, with D perhaps TRBD1 (6 bases). With 6 bases removed from V and 5 bases from J, the gap between germline ends came to 14 bases. This CDR3 spans 13 amino acids. Per germline, CDR1 MNHEY and CDR2 SVGAGI. The CDR3 region is CASSRMDRDEQYF. The CDR3 DNA follows: TGTGCCAGCAGCCGAATGGACAGAGACGAGCAGTACTTC.

V usage is TRBV5-4 and J usage is TRBJ2-7; D is ambiguous. CDR3 size: 17 residues. Trimming pared 0 bases from V and 0 bases from J, leaving 16 bases between. Germline-derived CDR1 and CDR2 are SGHNT and YYREEE (reference sequence). CDR3 in amino acids: CASSLGGRVTSSYEQYF. CDR3 in DNA: TGTGCCAGCAGCTTGGGCGGTCGCGTGACGAGCTCCTACGAGCAGTACTTC.

CDR3 sequence: CASSPSETGGSEAFF. CDR3 bases: TGTGCCAGCAGTCCCTCCGAGACAGGGGGAAGTGAAGCTTTCTTT. This sequence joins TRBV6-5 and TRBJ1-1; 9 bases are a match to TRBD1. This CDR3 comprises 15 residues. Germline V CDR1 and CDR2: MNHEY, SVGAGI. The ends lost 5 bases at V and 7 bases at J; junction bases unmatched: 11.

The gene calls are TRBV5-4 and TRBJ1-1, with a weak D call TRBD1 (5 bases). The V gene lost 1 base and the J gene lost 1 base, with 11 bases spanning the gap. The germline V gene encodes CDR1 SGHNT and CDR2 YYREEE (reference sequence). This CDR3 comprises 15 residues. CDR3 loop: CASSLMPQGNTEAFF. The CDR3 DNA reads as TGTGCCAGCAGCTTGATGCCTCAGGGGAACACTGAAGCTTTCTTT.

The gene calls are TRBV6-5 and TRBJ2-7, with D unresolved. CDR1 and CDR2 (germline): MNHEY, SVGAGI. The ends were cut back, 8 bases at V and 3 bases at J, with 17 bases in the middle. The CDR3 is 14 amino acids. CDR3 residues: CASDGTDDHYEQYF. In nucleotides, the CDR3 is TGTGCCAGCGATGGAACAGACGATCACTACGAGCAGTACTTC.

J is TRBJ1-5 and V is TRBV5-6; no clear D gene. With 4 bases removed from V and 1 base from J, the gap between germline ends came to 6 bases. The CDR3 totals 13 residues. Germline assignment: CDR1 SGHDT and CDR2 YYEEEE. The CDR3 sequence: CASSLFSNQPQHF. DNA of the CDR3: TGTGCCAGCAGCCTCTTCAGCAATCAGCCCCAGCATTTT.

V is TRBV19 and J is TRBJ2-2, with 9 bases aligning to TRBD2. Germline V gene sequence: CDR1 LNHDA, CDR2 SQIVND (reference sequence). CDR3 length: 16 amino acids. Losses at the gene ends were 6 bases for V and 5 bases for J; bases not matched to a gene: 10. As DNA, the CDR3 is TGTGCCAGTAGGAACCTTAGCGGGGGCCGAACCGGGGAGCTGTTTTTT. This codes for CASRNLSGGRTGELFF.

The chain couples TRBV29-1 to TRBJ2-1; 7 positions agree with TRBD2. In germline, CDR1 is SQVTM, CDR2 ANQGSEA. CDR3 length: 14 residues. J gave up 4 bases and V 5 bases, and 8 bases lay outside the gene matches. This CDR3 reads CSVLTSWLYNEQFF. CDR3 coding DNA: TGCAGCGTTCTGACTAGCTGGTTATACAATGAGCAGTTCTTC.

J is TRBJ1-1 and V is TRBV7-2; the match to TRBD1 covers 7 bases. The length of the CDR3 is 12 residues. The germline CDR1 and CDR2 sequences are SGHTA and FQGNSA. With V trimmed by 6 bases and J by 6 bases, 4 bases remained unmatched. The CDR3 loop reads CASRLQGSEAFF. The CDR3 bases are TGTGCCAGCAGGTTACAGGGGTCTGAAGCTTTCTTT.

V is TRBV18 and J is TRBJ1-3, with TRBD1 matching 7 bases. J gave up 3 bases and V 10 bases, and 24 bases lay outside the gene matches. Germline V gene lookup returns CDR1 KGHSH and CDR2 LQKENI. This CDR3 contains 19 residues. This CDR3 reads CATSPLVGTELRYGNTIYF. CDR3 in DNA: TGTGCCACCTCCCCCTTGGTCGGGACAGAACTTAGATATGGAAACACCATATATTTT.

The chain couples TRBV6-1 to TRBJ1-2, with D perhaps TRBD1 (6 bases). V was trimmed by 3 bases and J by 7 bases, leaving 15 bases between them. Germline lookup yields CDR1 MNHNS and CDR2 SASEGT. There are 14 residues in the CDR3. The CDR3 DNA follows: TGTGCCAGCAGTGAGGACAGACTATCGGCTGGCTACACCTTC. This encodes CASSEDRLSAGYTF.